This is a list of T cell receptor beta chains from one sample in a study of T cells after yellow fever vaccination. TCRdb independently ran MiXCR on the 5' RACE reads; one entry per CDR3 protein. The repertoire includes around 530,000 distinct CDR3 sequences, 17% of them detected once, and about 18% sits in the top ten. The specimen comprised PBMCs, sampled 4 to 6 days after the first yellow fever vaccination. These receptors all come from a man between 18 and 29 years old who received the YFV17D yellow fever vaccine. Each CDR3 is given with its conserved first and last residue. D genes are given only for firm matches. Only part of the rows carry a size: once, few, many, or a class if the clone is expanded.

CDR3aa,CDR3nt,j_gene,d_gene,abundance,v_gene
CATSDSRTGDEKLFF,TGTGCCACCAGTGATTCGAGGACAGGTGACGAAAAACTGTTTTTT,TRBJ1-4,TRBD1,few,TRBV24-1
CASSPSNGVFETQYF,TGTGCCAGCAGCCCATCGAATGGGGTTTTTGAGACCCAGTACTTC,TRBJ2-5,NA,NA,TRBV9
CASSPDSHTGELFF,TGCGCCAGCAGCCCTGACAGCCACACCGGGGAGCTGTTTTTT,TRBJ2-2,NA,NA,TRBV5-1
CASSPETGPFTEAFF,TGTGCCAGCAGCCCAGAGACAGGGCCGTTCACTGAAGCTTTCTTT,TRBJ1-1,TRBD1,few,TRBV7-9
CASSIRGEEKLFF,TGTGCCAGCAGTATCCGGGGGGAAGAAAAACTGTTTTTT,TRBJ1-4,NA,NA,TRBV3-1
CASSYQRTGADTQYF,TGTGCCAGCAGTTACCAACGCACAGGGGCAGATACGCAGTATTTT,TRBJ2-3,TRBD1,NA,TRBV12-3/TRBV12-4
CASSLEGGTRQPQHF,TGCGCCAGCAGCTTGGAGGGGGGGACGCGTCAGCCCCAGCATTTT,TRBJ1-5,NA,few,TRBV5-1
CSARVKETGTLLKNNEQFF,TGCAGTGCTAGAGTAAAGGAGACAGGGACCCTTTTAAAAAACAATGAGCAGTTCTTC,TRBJ2-1,TRBD1,few,TRBV20-1
CASSYRLGQGETEAFF,TGTGCCAGCAGTTACCGCCTGGGACAGGGAGAAACTGAAGCTTTCTTT,TRBJ1-1,TRBD1,NA,TRBV6-2/TRBV6-3
CASSLGKVNLYNEQFF,TGTGCCAGCAGCTTAGGGAAGGTCAACCTCTACAATGAGCAGTTCTTC,TRBJ2-1,NA,NA,TRBV7-8
CASSSSPRAEWYF,TGTGCCAGCAGTTCAAGCCCCAGGGCGGAGTGGTATTTT,TRBJ2-3,NA,NA,TRBV2
CASSVAGMEFDEQYF,TGTGCCAGCAGCGTAGCCGGCATGGAGTTTGACGAGCAGTACTTC,TRBJ2-7,NA,NA,TRBV9
CASSLQGFGSYNEQFF,TGTGCCAGCAGTCTACAGGGCTTTGGGTCCTACAATGAGCAGTTCTTC,TRBJ2-1,NA,few,TRBV6-5
CASSSTRGPTGELFF,TGTGCCAGCAGTTCAACCCGGGGGCCCACCGGGGAGCTGTTTTTT,TRBJ2-2,NA,NA,TRBV25-1
CASSPMTDLNTEAFF,TGTGCCAGCAGCCCCATGACTGATTTGAACACTGAAGCTTTCTTT,TRBJ1-1,NA,few,TRBV7-6
CASRPTGEGGKLFF,TGTGCCAGCAGACCGACAGGGGAGGGTGGGAAACTGTTTTTT,TRBJ1-4,TRBD1,few,TRBV7-9
CATSAAGGIYNEQFF,TGTGCCACCAGTGCGGCGGGGGGGATCTACAATGAGCAGTTCTTC,TRBJ2-1,TRBD2,NA,TRBV24-1
CASSDVVRGTDTQYF,TGCGCCAGCAGTGATGTGGTTAGGGGGACAGATACGCAGTATTTT,TRBJ2-3,NA,few,TRBV5-1
CSARAGSFNYGYTF,TGCAGTGCTAGAGCGGGCTCTTTTAACTATGGCTACACCTTC,TRBJ1-2,NA,few,TRBV20-1
CATSGTNYNEQFF,TGTGCCACTAGCGGGACTAACTACAATGAGCAGTTCTTC,TRBJ2-1,TRBD2,NA,TRBV27
CSDRAYGYTF,TGCAGTGACAGGGCCTATGGCTACACCTTC,TRBJ1-2,NA,NA,TRBV20-1
CASSGGLAVSNEQFF,TGTGCCAGCAGCGGGGGACTAGCGGTGAGTAATGAGCAGTTCTTC,TRBJ2-1,TRBD2,NA,TRBV9
CASSRTGETQYF,TGTGCCAGCAGCCGGACAGGGGAGACCCAGTACTTC,TRBJ2-5,TRBD1,NA,TRBV12-3/TRBV12-4
CASSAPGNTIYF,TGTGCCAGCAGTGCCCCGGGGAACACCATATATTTT,TRBJ1-3,NA,few,TRBV12-3/TRBV12-4
CSASNLRETGMSYEQYF,TGCAGTGCTAGCAACTTACGCGAGACAGGGATGTCCTACGAGCAGTACTTC,TRBJ2-7,TRBD1,few,TRBV20-1
CASSVDRGGTGELFF,TGTGCCAGCAGCGTTGACAGGGGAGGTACCGGGGAGCTGTTTTTT,TRBJ2-2,TRBD1,NA,TRBV7-9
CASSGPPGGVQETQYF,TGTGCCAGCAGTGGGCCCCCCGGAGGGGTCCAAGAGACCCAGTACTTC,TRBJ2-5,NA,few,TRBV6-1
CASSPALARYNEQFF,TGTGCCAGCAGCCCCGCGCTAGCGAGGTACAATGAGCAGTTCTTC,TRBJ2-1,NA,few,TRBV3-1
CASSTPGPDAQYF,TGTGCCAGCAGCACTCCGGGGCCCGATGCGCAGTATTTT,TRBJ2-3,NA,many,TRBV7-2
CASSRGGGAFNEQFF,TGTGCCAGCAGCAGAGGCGGGGGGGCCTTTAATGAGCAGTTCTTC,TRBJ2-1,TRBD2,NA,TRBV9
CASSPSRGAGAHTGELFF,TGTGCCAGCAGCCCATCCCGGGGGGCGGGGGCCCACACCGGGGAGCTGTTTTTT,TRBJ2-2,NA,few,TRBV11-1
CAISDPGQMNTEAFF,TGTGCCATCAGTGACCCGGGACAGATGAACACTGAAGCTTTCTTT,TRBJ1-1,TRBD1,few,TRBV10-3
CAASQGRAYNEQFF,TGTGCGGCGAGTCAAGGCAGGGCCTACAATGAGCAGTTCTTC,TRBJ2-1,NA,few,TRBV10-3
CASSKTGSSYNEQFF,TGTGCCAGCAGCAAGACTGGGAGCTCCTACAATGAGCAGTTCTTC,TRBJ2-1,NA,few,TRBV7-3
CTSSSRTSGGPCNIQYF,TGCACCAGCAGCTCTCGGACTAGCGGGGGGCCCTGCAACATTCAGTACTTC,TRBJ2-4,NA,NA,TRBV1
CASSQDLVTGGAYF,TGTGCCAGCAGCCAAGATTTGGTGACGGGGGGGGCGTACTTC,TRBJ2-4,TRBD2,NA,TRBV3-1
CASSFGGYEQYF,TGTGCCAGCAGCTTCGGAGGCTACGAGCAGTACTTC,TRBJ2-7,NA,many,TRBV12-3/TRBV12-4
CASSLPGQGARTDTQYF,TGCGCCAGCAGCTTACCGGGACAGGGGGCGAGGACAGATACGCAGTATTTT,TRBJ2-3,TRBD1,NA,TRBV5-1
CASGGLAGGRTDTQYF,TGCGCCAGCGGGGGACTAGCGGGGGGCCGCACAGATACGCAGTATTTT,TRBJ2-3,TRBD2,NA,TRBV5-1
CASSAGQGLSQSQHF,TGTGCCAGCAGTGCCGGGCAGGGGTTGAGTCAGTCCCAGCATTTT,TRBJ1-5,NA,NA,TRBV6-1
CSARVRGPTLETQYF,TGCAGTGCTAGAGTGCGGGGGCCGACTTTGGAGACCCAGTACTTC,TRBJ2-5,NA,NA,TRBV20-1
CASSQGRQEGSGNTIYF,TGCGCCAGCAGCCAAGGGAGGCAGGAGGGCTCTGGAAACACCATATATTTT,TRBJ1-3,NA,many,TRBV4-1
CASSALTSGVYNEQFF,TGTGCCAGCAGTGCCCTGACTAGCGGGGTCTACAATGAGCAGTTCTTC,TRBJ2-1,TRBD2,many,TRBV27
CASSSLLANTGELFF,TGTGCCAGCAGCTCCCTTTTAGCGAACACCGGGGAGCTGTTTTTT,TRBJ2-2,NA,few,TRBV7-9
CASSPPGIPYNEQFF,TGTGCCAGCAGCCCGCCTGGGATCCCCTACAATGAGCAGTTCTTC,TRBJ2-1,NA,few,TRBV12-3/TRBV12-4
CASSYGVPGQGHQPQHF,TGTGCCAGCAGTTACGGGGTGCCGGGACAGGGTCATCAGCCCCAGCATTTT,TRBJ1-5,TRBD1,NA,TRBV6-5